This TCR beta chain was sequenced in a study of shared T cell receptors in the human thymus. Assay used: immunoSEQ multiplex PCR; TCRdb lists only in-frame clones, some missing. This table has about 660,000 clones, over 75% appearing once. The CDR3 sequence is 15 residues long. V was pared by 0 bases and J by 6 bases, with 8 bases of the junction left unmatched. Per the germline V gene, CDR1 is WNHNN and CDR2 is SYGVQD (reference sequence). The data also belong to a second study, concerning human thymus T cells. From that study: The thymus was resected at corrective cardiac surgery.

Sequenced sample: thymocytes. The rearrangement uses TRBV10-1 and TRBJ2-7; 7 bases align to TRBD1. The receptor was isolated from a boy in the first two years of life with a congenital heart defect. CDR3: CASSESTGTESEQYF. The CDR3 DNA reads as TGCGCCAGCAGTGAGTCGACCGGGACAGAGTCCGAGCAGTACTTC.